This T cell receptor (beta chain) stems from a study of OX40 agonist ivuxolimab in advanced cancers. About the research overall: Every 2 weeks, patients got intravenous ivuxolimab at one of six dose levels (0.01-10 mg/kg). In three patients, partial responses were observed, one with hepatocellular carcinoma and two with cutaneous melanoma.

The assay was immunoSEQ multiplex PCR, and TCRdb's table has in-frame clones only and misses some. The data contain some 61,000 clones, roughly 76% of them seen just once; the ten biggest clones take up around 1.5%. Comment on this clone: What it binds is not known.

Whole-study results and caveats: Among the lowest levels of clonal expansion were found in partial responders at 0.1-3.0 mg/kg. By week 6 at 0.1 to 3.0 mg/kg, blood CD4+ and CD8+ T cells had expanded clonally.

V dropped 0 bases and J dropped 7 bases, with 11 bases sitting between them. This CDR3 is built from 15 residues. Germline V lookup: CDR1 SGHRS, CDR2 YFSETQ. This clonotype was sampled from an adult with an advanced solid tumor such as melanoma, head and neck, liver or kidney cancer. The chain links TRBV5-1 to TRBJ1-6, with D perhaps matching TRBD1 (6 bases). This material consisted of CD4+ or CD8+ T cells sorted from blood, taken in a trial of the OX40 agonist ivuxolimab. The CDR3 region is CASSLERTENSPLHF. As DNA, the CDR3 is TGCGCCAGCAGCTTGGAACGGACAGAGAATTCACCCCTCCACTTT.